This T cell receptor (beta chain) was observed in a study of a mutant IDH1 vaccine in newly diagnosed glioma. Stated time point: week 23, last vaccination. Every vaccine dose comprised 300 ug of mutant IDH1 20-mer peptide plus topical imiquimod. Repertoires were generated with immunoSEQ multiplex PCR, while TCRdb's copy carries only in-frame clones and drops some. The sample carries roughly 60,000 clones, 70% to 90% recorded once. As concerns this clone: The antigen remains unidentified.

CDR3 size: 15 residues. Germline V gives CDR1 SGHAT, CDR2 FQNNGV. V dropped 5 bases and J dropped 2; count of bases not matched to a gene: 7. The source was PBMCs, collected from a glioma patient whose treatment included an IDH1 peptide vaccine. This chain links TRBV11-2 with TRBJ1-2, with 8 bases that match TRBD1. This TCR was recovered from a man between 25 and 39 years old with glioma. CDR3 nucleotide sequence: TGTGCCAGCAGCACCCCAGGGGGCCCGAACTATGGCTACACCTTC. Its translation: CASSTPGGPNYGYTF.